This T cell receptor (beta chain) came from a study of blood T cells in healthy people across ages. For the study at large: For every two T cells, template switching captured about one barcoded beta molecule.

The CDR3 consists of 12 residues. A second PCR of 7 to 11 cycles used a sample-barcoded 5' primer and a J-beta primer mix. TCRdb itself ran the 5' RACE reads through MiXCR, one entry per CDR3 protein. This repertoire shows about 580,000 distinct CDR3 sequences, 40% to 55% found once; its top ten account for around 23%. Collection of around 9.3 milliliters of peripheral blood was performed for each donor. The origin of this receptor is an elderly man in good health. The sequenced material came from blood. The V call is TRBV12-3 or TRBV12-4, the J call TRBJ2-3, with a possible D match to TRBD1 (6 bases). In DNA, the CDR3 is TGTGCGGGGGCCCGCGGTCCAGATACGCAGTATTTT. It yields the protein CAGARGPDTQYF.